This T cell receptor beta chain was sequenced in a study of cytomegalovirus exposure and HLA in healthy donors. CDR3 length: 12 residues. Trimming shortened V by 3 bases and J by 5 bases, and 8 bases separated the two germline ends. CDR1 and CDR2 (germline): SQVTM, ANQGSEA. The PCR used 60 Vbeta and 13 Jbeta primers. Libraries were prepared by immunoSEQ multiplex PCR; TCRdb keeps only in-frame clonotypes and omits some of them. This table has approximately 150,000 clones, under 80% appearing once. The sequence came from a human donor in good health. This chain uses TRBV29-1 with TRBJ2-4, with D possibly TRBD1 on 7 matching bases. Sequenced material: PBMCs. The CDR3 bases are TGCAGCGTTGACAGGGGGGAAAACATTCAGTACTTC. It specifies CSVDRGENIQYF.